Sequencing of this TCR beta chain was carried out in a study of cytomegalovirus exposure and HLA in healthy donors. Both 60 Vbeta primers and 13 Jbeta primers went into the PCR. Sequencing was performed with immunoSEQ multiplex PCR; in TCRdb, only in-frame clones are kept and a portion is missing. The sample yields around 200,000 clones, 70% to 80% seen once. Germline-derived CDR1 and CDR2 are MDHEN and SYDVKM. The CDR3 consists of 12 residues. V lost 2 bases to trimming and J lost 5 bases, with 6 bases between them. This sequence was found in a male donor in good health and CMV-seronegative. The gene calls are TRBV28 and TRBJ1-1; no definite D call. The specimen sequenced was PBMCs. The CDR3 DNA sequence: TGTGCCAGCAGTTTACAGGCTACTGAAGCTTTCTTT. Its protein is CASSLQATEAFF. The full variable domain, with the rest looked up from reference TRBV28 and TRBJ1-1, is DVKVTQSSRYLVKRTGEKVFLECVQDMDHENMFWYRQDPGLGLRLIYFSYDVKMKEKGDIPEGYSVSREKKERFSLILESASTNQTSMYLCASSLQATEAFFGQGTRLTVV.